Given below is one TCR beta chain in context. Its antigen is undetermined. This entry is derived from a study of pediatric ulcerative colitis. Study conclusions and caveats: Blood-rectal clonal overlap within each person was significantly higher in ulcerative colitis patients than controls. In rectum, acute severe colitis had expanded clones and less diversity.

Sequencing was at survey level. Profiling relied on immunoSEQ multiplex PCR, and the TCRdb table lists in-frame clones only, not all of them. Of about 36,000 clones in the sample, around four fifths were seen once. J gave up 9 bases and V 0 bases, and 18 bases lay outside the gene matches. The CDR3 covers 18 residues. Germline V gene lookup returns CDR1 SGDLS and CDR2 YYNGEE. V gene TRBV9 combines with J gene TRBJ2-3; 8 nucleotides align to TRBD2. The receptor was derived from a girl under 18 with moderate ulcerative colitis. Material for sequencing was blood. The CDR3 nucleotides are TGTGCCAGCAGCGTAGAAGTAGGGACTAGTAAGTCGGTTCGGACGCAGTATTTT. It yields the protein CASSVEVGTSKSVRTQYF. The variable domain in full, completed from reference TRBV9 and TRBJ2-3, reads DSGVTQTPKHLITATGQRVTLRCSPRSGDLSVYWYQQSLDQGLQFLIQYYNGEERAKGNILERFSAQQFPDLHSELNLSSLELGDSALYFCASSVEVGTSKSVRTQYFGPGTRLTVL.